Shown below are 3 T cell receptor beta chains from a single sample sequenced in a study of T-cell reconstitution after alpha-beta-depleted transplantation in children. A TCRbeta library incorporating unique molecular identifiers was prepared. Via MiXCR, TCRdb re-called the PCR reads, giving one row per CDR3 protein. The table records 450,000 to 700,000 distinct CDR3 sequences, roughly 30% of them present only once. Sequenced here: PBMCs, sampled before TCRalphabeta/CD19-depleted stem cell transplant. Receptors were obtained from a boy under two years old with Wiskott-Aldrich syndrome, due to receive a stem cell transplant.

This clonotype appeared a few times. CDR3 coding DNA: TGCGCCAGCAGCTCGGAAGGGACAGGCGGAAATTCACCCCTCCACTTT. Translated: CASSSEGTGGNSPLHF. The chain joins TRBV5-1 to TRBJ1-6; 8 bases align to TRBD1. After removal of 3 bases from V and 7 bases from J, the junction contained 9 bases not matched to a gene. The length of the CDR3 is 16 residues. Looked up from germline, CDR1 is SGHRS and CDR2 is YFSETQ.

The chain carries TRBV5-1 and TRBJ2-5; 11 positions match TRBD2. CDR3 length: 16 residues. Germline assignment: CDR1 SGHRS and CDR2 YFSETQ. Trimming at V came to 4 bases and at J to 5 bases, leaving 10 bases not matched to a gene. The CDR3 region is CASSTGTSGLRETQYF. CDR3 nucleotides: TGCGCCAGCAGCACCGGGACTAGCGGCCTTCGGGAGACCCAGTACTTC.

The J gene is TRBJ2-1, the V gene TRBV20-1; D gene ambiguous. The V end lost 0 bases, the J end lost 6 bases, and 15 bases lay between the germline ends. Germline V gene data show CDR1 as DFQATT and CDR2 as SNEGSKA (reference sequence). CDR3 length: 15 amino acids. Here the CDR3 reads CSARDSIARPNEQFF. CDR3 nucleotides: TGCAGTGCTAGAGATTCTATAGCTCGGCCCAATGAGCAGTTCTTC.